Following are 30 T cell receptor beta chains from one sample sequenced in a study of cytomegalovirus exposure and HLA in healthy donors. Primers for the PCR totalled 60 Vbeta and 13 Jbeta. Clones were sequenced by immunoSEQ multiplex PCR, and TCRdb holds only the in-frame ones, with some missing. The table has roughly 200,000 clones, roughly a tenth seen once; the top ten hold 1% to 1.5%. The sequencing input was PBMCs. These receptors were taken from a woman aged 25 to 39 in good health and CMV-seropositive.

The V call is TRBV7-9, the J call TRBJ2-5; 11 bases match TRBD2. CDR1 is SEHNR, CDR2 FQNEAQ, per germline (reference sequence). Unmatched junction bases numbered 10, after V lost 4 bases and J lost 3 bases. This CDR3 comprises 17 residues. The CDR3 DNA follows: TGTGCCAGCAGCTCACCCTTTTTGACTAGCGGGGAAGAGACCCAGTACTTC. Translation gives CASSSPFLTSGEETQYF.

The CDR3 nucleotides read TGTGCCAGCAGCTTAGCGAGGCGGTTCGGCACGGGGGGCTACACCTTC. Amino acid sequence: CASSLARRFGTGGYTF. V and J are TRBV7-9 and TRBJ1-2; D remains unclear. V lost 0 bases and J lost 8, with 19 bases in between. Germline CDR1 and CDR2: SEHNR and FQNEAQ (reference sequence). The CDR3 sequence is 16 residues long.

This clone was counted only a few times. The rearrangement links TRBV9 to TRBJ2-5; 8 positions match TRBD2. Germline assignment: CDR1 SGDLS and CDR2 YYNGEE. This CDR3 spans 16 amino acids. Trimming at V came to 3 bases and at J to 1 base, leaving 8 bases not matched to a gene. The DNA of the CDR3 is TGTGCCAGCAGCGGTGGGGAACTAGCGGTCCAAGAGACCCAGTACTTC. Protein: CASSGGELAVQETQYF. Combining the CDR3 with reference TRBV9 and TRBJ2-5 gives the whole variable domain DSGVTQTPKHLITATGQRVTLRCSPRSGDLSVYWYQQSLDQGLQFLIQYYNGEERAKGNILERFSAQQFPDLHSELNLSSLELGDSALYFCASSGGELAVQETQYFGPGTRLLVL.

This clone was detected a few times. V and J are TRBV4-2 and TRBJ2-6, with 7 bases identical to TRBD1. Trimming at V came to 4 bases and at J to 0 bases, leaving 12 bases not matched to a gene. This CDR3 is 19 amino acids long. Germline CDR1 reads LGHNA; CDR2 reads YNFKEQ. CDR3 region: CASSPWTGQAPSGANVLTF. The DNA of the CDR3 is TGTGCCAGCAGCCCCTGGACAGGACAGGCCCCCTCTGGGGCCAACGTCCTGACTTTC.

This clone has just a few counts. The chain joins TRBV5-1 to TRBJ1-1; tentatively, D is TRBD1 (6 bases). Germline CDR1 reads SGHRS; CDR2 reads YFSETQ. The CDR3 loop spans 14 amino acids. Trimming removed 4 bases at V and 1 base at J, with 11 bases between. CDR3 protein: CASSRDTSNTEAFF. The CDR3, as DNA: TGCGCCAGCAGCCGGGACACCTCGAACACTGAAGCTTTCTTT.

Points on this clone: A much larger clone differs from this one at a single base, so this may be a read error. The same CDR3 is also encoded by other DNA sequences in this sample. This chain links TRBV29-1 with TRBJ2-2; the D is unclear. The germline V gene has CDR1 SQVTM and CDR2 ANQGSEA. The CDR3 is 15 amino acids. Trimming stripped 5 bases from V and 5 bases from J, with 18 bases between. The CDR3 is CSVPKTPQGTGELFF. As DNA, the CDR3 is TGCAGCGTTCCGAAGACACCCCAAGGAACCGGGGAGCTGTTTTTT.

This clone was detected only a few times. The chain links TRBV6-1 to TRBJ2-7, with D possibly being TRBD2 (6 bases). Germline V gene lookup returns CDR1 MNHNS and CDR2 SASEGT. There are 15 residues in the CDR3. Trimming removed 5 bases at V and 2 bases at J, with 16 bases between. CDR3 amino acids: CASSLGGGSAYEQYF. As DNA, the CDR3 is TGTGCCAGCAGTCTCGGAGGAGGGAGTGCCTACGAGCAGTACTTC.

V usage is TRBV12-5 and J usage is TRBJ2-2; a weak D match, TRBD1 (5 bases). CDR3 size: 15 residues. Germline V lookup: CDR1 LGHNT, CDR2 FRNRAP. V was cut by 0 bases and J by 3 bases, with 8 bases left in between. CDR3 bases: TGTGCTAGTGGTTTGGTACAGGCAGACACCGGGGAGCTGTTTTTT. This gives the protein CASGLVQADTGELFF.

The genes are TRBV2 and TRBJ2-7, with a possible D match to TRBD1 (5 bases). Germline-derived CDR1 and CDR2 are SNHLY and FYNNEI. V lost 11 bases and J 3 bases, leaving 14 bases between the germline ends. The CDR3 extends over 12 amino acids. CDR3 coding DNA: TGTGCCGGGGCGAGGCTTCACTACGAGCAGTACTTC. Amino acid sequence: CAGARLHYEQYF.

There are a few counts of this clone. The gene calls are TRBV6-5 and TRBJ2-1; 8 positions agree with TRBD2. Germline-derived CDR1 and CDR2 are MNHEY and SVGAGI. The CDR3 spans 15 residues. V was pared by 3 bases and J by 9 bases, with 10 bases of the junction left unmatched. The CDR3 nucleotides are TGTGCCAGCAGTTATTTCGGGACTAGACTTGGTGAGCAGTTCTTC. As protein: CASSYFGTRLGEQFF.

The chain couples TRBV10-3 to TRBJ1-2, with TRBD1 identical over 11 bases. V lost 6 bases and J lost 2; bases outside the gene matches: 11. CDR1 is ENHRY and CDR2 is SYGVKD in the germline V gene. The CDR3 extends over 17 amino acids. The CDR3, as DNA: TGTGCCATCAGCGGAGATACCGGACAGGGGGCGAACTATGGCTACACCTTC. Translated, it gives CAISGDTGQGANYGYTF.

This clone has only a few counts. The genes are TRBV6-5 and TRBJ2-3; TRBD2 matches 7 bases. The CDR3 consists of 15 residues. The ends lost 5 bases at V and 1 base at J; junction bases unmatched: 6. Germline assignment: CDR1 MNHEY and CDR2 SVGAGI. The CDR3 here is CASSLGLVGTDTQYF. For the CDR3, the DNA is TGTGCCAGCAGTCTCGGACTAGTGGGCACAGATACGCAGTATTTT.

In nucleotides, the CDR3 is TGTGCCAGCAGCTTAGCCCCACGGACATCTAACTATGGCTACACCTTC. It translates to CASSLAPRTSNYGYTF. The chain has TRBV7-8 and TRBJ1-2, with TRBD1 as a possible D gene (5 bases). This CDR3 is built from 16 residues. Trimming pared 0 bases from V and 0 bases from J, leaving 11 bases between. Germline V lookup: CDR1 SGHVS, CDR2 FQNEAQ.

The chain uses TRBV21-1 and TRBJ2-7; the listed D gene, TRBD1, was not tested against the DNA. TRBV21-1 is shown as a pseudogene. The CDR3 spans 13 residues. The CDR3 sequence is CASSTRGQHEQYF. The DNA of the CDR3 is TGTGCCAGCAGCACCAGGGGGCAACACGAGCAGTACTTC.

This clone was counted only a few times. CDR3 in DNA: TGTGCCAGCACTTTGGACAGGGTTAATCAGCCCCAGCATTTT. As protein: CASTLDRVNQPQHF. This chain joins TRBV6-1 and TRBJ1-5; 8 nucleotides line up with TRBD1. CDR1 and CDR2 (germline): MNHNS, SASEGT. The CDR3 totals 14 residues. Trimming cost V 7 bases and J 4 bases; bases outside gene matches: 6.

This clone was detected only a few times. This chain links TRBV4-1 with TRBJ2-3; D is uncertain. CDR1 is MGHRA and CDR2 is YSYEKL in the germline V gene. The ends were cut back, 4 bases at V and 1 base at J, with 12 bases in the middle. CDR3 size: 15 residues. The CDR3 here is CASSRRLQGTDTQYF. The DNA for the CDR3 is TGCGCCAGCAGCCGCAGGCTCCAGGGCACAGATACGCAGTATTTT.

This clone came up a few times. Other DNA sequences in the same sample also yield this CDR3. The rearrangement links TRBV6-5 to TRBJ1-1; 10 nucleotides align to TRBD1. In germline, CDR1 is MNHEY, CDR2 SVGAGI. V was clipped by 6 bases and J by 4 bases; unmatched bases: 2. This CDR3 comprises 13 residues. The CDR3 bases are TGTGCCAGCAGACGGACAGGGGGCACTGAAGCTTTCTTT. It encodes CASRRTGGTEAFF.

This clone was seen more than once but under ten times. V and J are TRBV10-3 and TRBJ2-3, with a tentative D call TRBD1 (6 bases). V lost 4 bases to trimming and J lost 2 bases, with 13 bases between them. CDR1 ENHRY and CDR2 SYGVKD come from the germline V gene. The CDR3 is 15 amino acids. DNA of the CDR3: TGTGCCATCAGTGGGGGACAAACTTTCACAGATACGCAGTATTTT. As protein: CAISGGQTFTDTQYF.

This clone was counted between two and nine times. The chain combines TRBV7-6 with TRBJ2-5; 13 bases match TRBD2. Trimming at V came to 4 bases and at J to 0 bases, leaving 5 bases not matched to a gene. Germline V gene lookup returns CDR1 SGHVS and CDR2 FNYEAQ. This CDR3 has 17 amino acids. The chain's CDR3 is CASSSSGLAGYQETQYF. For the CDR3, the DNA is TGTGCCAGCAGCTCCTCGGGACTAGCGGGGTACCAAGAGACCCAGTACTTC.

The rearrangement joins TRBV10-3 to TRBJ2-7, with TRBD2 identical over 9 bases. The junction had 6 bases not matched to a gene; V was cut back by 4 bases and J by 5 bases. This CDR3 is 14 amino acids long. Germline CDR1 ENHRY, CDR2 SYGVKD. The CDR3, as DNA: TGTGCCATCAGTGGGCTAGCGGGGTTCCACGAGCAGTACTTC. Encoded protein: CAISGLAGFHEQYF.

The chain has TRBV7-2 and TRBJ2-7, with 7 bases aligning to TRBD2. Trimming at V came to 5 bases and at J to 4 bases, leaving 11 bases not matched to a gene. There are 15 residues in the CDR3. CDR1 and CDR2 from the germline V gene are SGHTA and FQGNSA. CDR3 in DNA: TGTGCCAGCAGCCCGGGAGGAGGGCGGGAGTACGAGCAGTACTTC. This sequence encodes CASSPGGGREYEQYF.

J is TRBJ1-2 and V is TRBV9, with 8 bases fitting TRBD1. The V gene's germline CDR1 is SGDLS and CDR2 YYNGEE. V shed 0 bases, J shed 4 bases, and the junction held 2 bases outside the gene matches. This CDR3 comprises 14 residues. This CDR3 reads CASSVGTGPYGYTF. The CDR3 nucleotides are TGTGCCAGCAGCGTAGGGACAGGGCCCTATGGCTACACCTTC.

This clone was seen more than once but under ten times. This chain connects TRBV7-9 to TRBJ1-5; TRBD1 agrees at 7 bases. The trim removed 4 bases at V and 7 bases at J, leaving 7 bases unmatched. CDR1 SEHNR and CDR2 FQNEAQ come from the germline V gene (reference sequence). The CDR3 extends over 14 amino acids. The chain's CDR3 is CASSWGQTTQPQHF. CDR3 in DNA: TGTGCCAGCAGCTGGGGACAGACCACCCAGCCCCAGCATTTT.

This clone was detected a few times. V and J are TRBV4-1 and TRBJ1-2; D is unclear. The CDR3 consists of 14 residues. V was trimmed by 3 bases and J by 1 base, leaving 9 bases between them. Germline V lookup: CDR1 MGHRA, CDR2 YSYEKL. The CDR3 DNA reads TGCGCCAGCAGCCAGACGGAGAATAACTATGGCTACACCTTC. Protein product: CASSQTENNYGYTF.

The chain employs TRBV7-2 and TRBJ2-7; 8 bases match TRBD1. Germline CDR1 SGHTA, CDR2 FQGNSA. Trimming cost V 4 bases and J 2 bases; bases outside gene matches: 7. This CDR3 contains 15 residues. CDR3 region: CASSSSGTGTYEQYF. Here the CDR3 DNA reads TGTGCCAGCAGCTCATCCGGGACAGGAACCTACGAGCAGTACTTC.

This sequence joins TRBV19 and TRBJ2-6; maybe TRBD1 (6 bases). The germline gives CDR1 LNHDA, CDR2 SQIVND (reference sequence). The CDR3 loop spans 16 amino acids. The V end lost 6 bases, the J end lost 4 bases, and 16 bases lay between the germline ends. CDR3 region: CASRLTGNSGANVLTF. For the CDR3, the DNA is TGTGCCAGTAGGCTAACAGGGAACTCCGGGGCCAACGTCCTGACTTTC.

In nucleotides, the CDR3 is TGTGCCAGCAGCTCTATCCACAGGGCTGGAAACACCATATATTTT. This codes for CASSSIHRAGNTIYF. The chain combines TRBV5-6 with TRBJ1-3, with a possible D match to TRBD1 (6 bases). V lost 3 bases and J lost 2, with 12 bases in between. Germline V CDR1 and CDR2: SGHDT, YYEEEE. CDR3 size: 15 residues.

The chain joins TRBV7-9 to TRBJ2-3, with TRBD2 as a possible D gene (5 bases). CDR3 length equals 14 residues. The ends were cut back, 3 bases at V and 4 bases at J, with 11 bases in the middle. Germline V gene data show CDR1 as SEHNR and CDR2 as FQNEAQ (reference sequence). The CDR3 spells CASSFSVEADTQYF. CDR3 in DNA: TGTGCCAGCAGCTTTAGCGTGGAGGCAGATACGCAGTATTTT.

CDR3 protein: CASSLWTGESTDTQYF. DNA for the CDR3: TGTGCCAGCAGCTTATGGACAGGGGAAAGCACAGATACGCAGTATTTT. The rearrangement links TRBV9 to TRBJ2-3; 9 bases are a match to TRBD1. V lost 4 bases to trimming and J lost 0 bases; unmatched junction nucleotides: 6. Looked up from germline, CDR1 is SGDLS and CDR2 is YYNGEE. The CDR3 is 16 residues long.

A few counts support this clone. This CDR3 reads CASSLDRGYGYTF. The CDR3 DNA is TGTGCCAGCAGCTTAGACAGGGGGTATGGCTACACCTTC. This chain links TRBV7-2 with TRBJ1-2; 8 nucleotides match TRBD1. In germline, CDR1 is SGHTA, CDR2 FQGNSA. The V and J ends lost 1 base and 5 bases, in that order; junction bases with no gene match: 0. This CDR3 has 13 amino acids.